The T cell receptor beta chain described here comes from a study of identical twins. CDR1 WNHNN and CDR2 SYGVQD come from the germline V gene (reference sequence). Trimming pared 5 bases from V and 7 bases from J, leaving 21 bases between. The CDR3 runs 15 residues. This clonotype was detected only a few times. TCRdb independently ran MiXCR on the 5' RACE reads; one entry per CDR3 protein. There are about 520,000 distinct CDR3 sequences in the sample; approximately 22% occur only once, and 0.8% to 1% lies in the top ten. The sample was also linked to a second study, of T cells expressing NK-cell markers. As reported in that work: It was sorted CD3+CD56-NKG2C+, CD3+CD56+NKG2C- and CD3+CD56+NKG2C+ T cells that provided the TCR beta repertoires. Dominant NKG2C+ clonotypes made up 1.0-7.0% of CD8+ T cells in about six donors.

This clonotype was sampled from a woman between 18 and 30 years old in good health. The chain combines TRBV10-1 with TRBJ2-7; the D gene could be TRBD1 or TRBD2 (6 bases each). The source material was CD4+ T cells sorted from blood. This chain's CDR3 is CASSFGGQGRREQYF. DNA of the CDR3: TGCGCCAGCAGTTTCGGCGGCCAGGGGAGGAGGGAGCAGTACTTC.